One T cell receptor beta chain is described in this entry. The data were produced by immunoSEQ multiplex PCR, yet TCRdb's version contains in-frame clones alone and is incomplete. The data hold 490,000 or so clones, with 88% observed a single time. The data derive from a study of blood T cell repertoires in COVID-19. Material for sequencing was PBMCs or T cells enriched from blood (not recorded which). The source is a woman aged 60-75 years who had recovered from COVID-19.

For the CDR3, the DNA is TGCGCCAGCAGCTTGTTCCGGGGGGAGGGGCAGCCCCAGCATTTT. This codes for CASSLFRGEGQPQHF. The J gene is TRBJ1-5, the V gene TRBV5-1, with D possibly TRBD1 on 5 matching bases. CDR1 and CDR2 (germline): SGHRS, YFSETQ. The CDR3 runs to 15 residues. The ends were cut back, 1 base at V and 7 bases at J, with 15 bases in the middle.